These 16 T cell receptor beta chains came from one sample sequenced in a study of type 1 regulatory T cells. TCRdb re-called the reads through MiXCR, storing one row per CDR3 protein. The top ten hold 15% of the sample, which has just over 14,000 distinct CDR3 sequences, roughly 15% seen once. No cognate antigen is known for these TCRs. The sample consisted of cultured T cells, either the whole culture or a sorted T cell fraction (not recorded which). The receptors were sampled from a human donor in good health.

This rearrangement joins TRBV27 to TRBJ2-7; D is ambiguous. The germline V gene has CDR1 MNHEY and CDR2 SMNVEV (reference sequence). V was pared by 1 base and J by 1 base, with 11 bases between. The CDR3 is 15 amino acids. For the CDR3, the DNA is TGTGCCAGCAGTTTATACCCCAGTGAATCCTACGAGCAGTACTTC. Translating gives CASSLYPSESYEQYF.

This clonotype came up many times. This chain links TRBV30 with TRBJ2-2; D possibly corresponds to TRBD2 (5 bases). Per the germline V gene, CDR1 is GTSNPN and CDR2 is SVGIG (reference sequence). This CDR3 is 12 amino acids long. Here the CDR3 DNA reads TGTGGCTGCCAGGAGGACACCGGGGAGCTGTTTTTT. Residues: CGCQEDTGELFF.

Ten or more counts support this clonotype. The V and J genes are TRBV6-2 or TRBV6-3 and TRBJ1-2, with 7 bases aligning to TRBD1. Germline assignment: CDR1 MNHEY and CDR2 SVGEGT. V shed 4 bases, J shed 7 bases, and the junction held 9 bases outside the gene matches. The CDR3 has 14 amino acids. The CDR3 DNA reads TGTGCCAGCAGTTGGGACAGTGGGGCTATTGGCTACACCTTC. Its protein is CASSWDSGAIGYTF.

A note on this clonotype: This may be a read error, as it is one base from a much larger clone. V usage is TRBV10-3 and J usage is TRBJ2-1; 10 nucleotides align to TRBD2. The germline gives CDR1 ENHRY, CDR2 SYGVKD. The CDR3 spans 13 residues. CDR3 nucleotides: TGTGTCACCTCTAGCGGGAGTTACAATGAGCAGTTCTTC. This encodes CVTSSGSYNEQFF.

As regards this clonotype: A much larger clonotype is one base distant, so this may be a read error. This sequence joins TRBV7-9 and TRBJ2-7; the match to TRBD2 covers 8 bases. The V gene's germline CDR1 is SEHNR and CDR2 FQNEAQ (reference sequence). The CDR3 runs 14 residues. V shed 4 bases and J 3 bases; nucleotides not matched to a gene: 5. CDR3 region: CASSSGLVGYEQYF. The DNA of the CDR3 is TGTGCCAGCAGCTCGGGACTAGTGGGCTACGAGCAGTACTTC.

In its sample, this clonotype was seen many times. J is TRBJ1-3 and V is TRBV25-1; TRBD1 might be the D (6 bases). V was cut by 3 bases and J by 1 base, with 10 bases left in between. The germline V gene has CDR1 MGHDK and CDR2 SYGVNS. The CDR3 is made up of 15 amino acids. CDR3 region: CASSDPTGSGNTIYF. The CDR3 DNA reads as TGTGCCAGCAGTGACCCGACAGGTTCTGGAAACACCATATATTTT.

On this clonotype itself: A clone one base away is much larger, so this may be a read error. The chain joins TRBV3-1 to TRBJ2-7, with a tentative D call TRBD2 (6 bases). The ends were cut back, 1 base at V and 6 bases at J, with 16 bases in the middle. Per the germline V gene, CDR1 is LGHDT and CDR2 is YNNKEL (reference sequence). The CDR3 length is 15 residues. The CDR3 loop reads CASSQVGGTYCEQYF. The CDR3 coding sequence is TGTGCCAGCAGCCAAGTTGGGGGGACCTACTGCGAGCAGTACTTC.

This chain uses TRBV7-2 with TRBJ1-3, with D maybe TRBD1 (6 bases). In germline, CDR1 is SGHTA, CDR2 FQGNSA. This CDR3 comprises 16 residues. The ends were cut back, 1 base at V and 2 bases at J, with 12 bases in the middle. CDR3: CASSLEPGVAGNTIYF. The CDR3 DNA sequence: TGTGCCAGCAGCTTAGAACCAGGGGTCGCTGGAAACACCATATATTTT.

This clonotype occurred many times. J is TRBJ2-1 and V is TRBV11-2; TRBD2 aligns across 9 bases. CDR3 length: 15 amino acids. Germline V gene data show CDR1 as SGHAT and CDR2 as FQNNGV. The J segment lost 8 bases and the V segment lost 2 bases, leaving 7 bases of the junction unmatched. CDR3 sequence reads: CASSLNGLAGDEQFF. The CDR3 nucleotides are TGTGCCAGCAGCTTAAACGGGTTAGCGGGGGATGAGCAGTTCTTC.

The chain has TRBV20-1 and TRBJ2-7; weak D call: TRBD2 (6 bases). This CDR3 has 14 residues. Trimming shortened V by 5 bases and J by 0 bases, and 14 bases separated the two germline ends. From germline, CDR1 is DFQATT and CDR2 SNEGSKA (reference sequence). The CDR3, as DNA: TGCAGTGCTCCGGGACTCCGGAGCTCCTACGAGCAGTACTTC. Translating gives CSAPGLRSSYEQYF.

The table lists this clonotype with a few counts. In DNA, the CDR3 is TGTGCCAGCAGTCCTTCGGTAGGGACTGAAGCTTTCTTT. It yields the protein CASSPSVGTEAFF. The chain is built from TRBV12-3 or TRBV12-4 and TRBJ1-1, with no clear D. Trimming left V 5 bases short and J 5 bases short, with 12 bases between. The CDR3 sequence is 13 residues long.

The rearrangement uses TRBV5-6 and TRBJ1-5; D call uncertain. The germline V gene encodes CDR1 SGHDT and CDR2 YYEEEE. V shed 3 bases and J shed 5 bases, with 18 bases lying between them. This CDR3 contains 16 residues. CDR3 nucleotides: TGTGCCAGCAGCTCCGGAAATTTCATAGAAGATCAGCCCCAGCATTTT. It encodes CASSSGNFIEDQPQHF.

V and J are TRBV30 and TRBJ2-1; 11 bases match TRBD2. Germline V gene data show CDR1 as GTSNPN and CDR2 as SVGIG (reference sequence). This CDR3 is built from 14 residues. J lost 8 bases, V lost 3 bases, and 6 bases had no gene match. The CDR3 DNA is TGTGCCTGGAGCCGTCTAGCGGGAGGCGATGAGCAGTTCTTC. It specifies CAWSRLAGGDEQFF.

This clonotype showed up many times. The chain combines TRBV20-1 with TRBJ1-1; 11 nucleotides match TRBD1. With V trimmed by 5 bases and J by 4 bases, 3 bases remained unmatched. This CDR3 is 13 amino acids long. Germline CDR1 and CDR2: DFQATT and SNEGSKA (reference sequence). DNA for the CDR3: TGCAGTGCTCCCGGACAGGGGGCCACTGAAGCTTTCTTT. Its translation is CSAPGQGATEAFF.

This clonotype is medium-sized within its sample. V and J are TRBV5-1 and TRBJ2-7; D not certain. The CDR3 is 14 residues long. V was clipped by 0 bases and J by 2 bases, with 9 bases between them. From germline, CDR1 is SGHRS and CDR2 YFSETQ. This CDR3 is CASSLEVGPYEQYF. The CDR3 DNA follows: TGCGCCAGCAGCTTGGAAGTAGGGCCCTACGAGCAGTACTTC.

Notes on this clonotype: A much larger clonotype is one base distant, so this may be a read error. The V call is TRBV12-3 or TRBV12-4, the J call TRBJ2-1; D is perhaps TRBD2 (6 bases). This CDR3 region has 13 residues. V lost 5 bases and J 10 bases, leaving 15 bases between the germline ends. CDR3 DNA: TGTGCCAGCAGTATTAGCGGTACCTACGAGCAGTTCTTC. Encoded protein: CASSISGTYEQFF.